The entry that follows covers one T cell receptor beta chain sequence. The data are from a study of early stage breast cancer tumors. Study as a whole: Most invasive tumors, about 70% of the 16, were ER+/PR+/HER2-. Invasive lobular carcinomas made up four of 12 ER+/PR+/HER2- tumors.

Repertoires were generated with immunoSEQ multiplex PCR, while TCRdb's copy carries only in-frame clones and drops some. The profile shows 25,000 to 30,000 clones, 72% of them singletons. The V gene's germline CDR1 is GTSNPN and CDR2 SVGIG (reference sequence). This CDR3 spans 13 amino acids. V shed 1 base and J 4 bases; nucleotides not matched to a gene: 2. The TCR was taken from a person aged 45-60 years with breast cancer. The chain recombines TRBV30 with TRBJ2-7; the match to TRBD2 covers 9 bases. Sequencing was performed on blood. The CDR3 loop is CAWSGLAEYEQYF. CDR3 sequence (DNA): TGTGCCTGGAGTGGACTAGCGGAATACGAGCAGTACTTC.